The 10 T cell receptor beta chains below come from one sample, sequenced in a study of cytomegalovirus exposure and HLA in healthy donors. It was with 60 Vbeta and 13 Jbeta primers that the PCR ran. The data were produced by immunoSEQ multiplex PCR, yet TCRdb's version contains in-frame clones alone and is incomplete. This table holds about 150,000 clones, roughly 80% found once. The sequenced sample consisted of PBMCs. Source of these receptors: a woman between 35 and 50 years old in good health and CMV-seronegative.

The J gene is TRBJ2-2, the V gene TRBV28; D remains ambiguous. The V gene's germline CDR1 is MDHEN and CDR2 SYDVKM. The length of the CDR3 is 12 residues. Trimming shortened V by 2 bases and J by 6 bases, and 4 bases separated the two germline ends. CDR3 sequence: CASSLRAGELFF. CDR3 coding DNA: TGTGCCAGCAGTTTACGGGCCGGGGAGCTGTTTTTT.

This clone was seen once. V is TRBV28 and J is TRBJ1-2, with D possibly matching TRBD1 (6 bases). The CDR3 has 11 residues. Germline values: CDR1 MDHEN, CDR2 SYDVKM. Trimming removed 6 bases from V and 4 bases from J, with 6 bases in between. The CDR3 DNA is TGTGCCAGCAGGGACAGCTATGGCTACACCTTC. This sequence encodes CASRDSYGYTF.

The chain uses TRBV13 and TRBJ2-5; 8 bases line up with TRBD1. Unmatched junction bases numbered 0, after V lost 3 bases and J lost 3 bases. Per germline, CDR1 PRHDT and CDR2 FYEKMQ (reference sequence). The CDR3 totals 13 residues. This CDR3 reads CASSLDREETQYF. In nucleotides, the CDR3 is TGTGCCAGCAGCTTGGACAGGGAAGAGACCCAGTACTTC.

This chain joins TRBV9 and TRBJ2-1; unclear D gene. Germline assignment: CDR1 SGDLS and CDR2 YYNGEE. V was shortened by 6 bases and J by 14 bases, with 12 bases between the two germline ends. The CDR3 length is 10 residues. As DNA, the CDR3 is TGTGCCAGCATCCCCCCCCAGGAGTTCTTC. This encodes CASIPPQEFF.

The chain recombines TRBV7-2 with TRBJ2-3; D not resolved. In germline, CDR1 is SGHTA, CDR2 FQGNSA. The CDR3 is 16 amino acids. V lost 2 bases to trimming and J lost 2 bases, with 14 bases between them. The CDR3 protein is CASSLRLEPNTDTQYF. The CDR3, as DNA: TGTGCCAGCAGCTTAAGGTTGGAGCCGAACACAGATACGCAGTATTTT. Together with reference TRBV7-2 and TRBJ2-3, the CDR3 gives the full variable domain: GAGVSQSPSNKVTEKGKDVELRCDPISGHTALYWYRQSLGQGLEFLIYFQGNSAPDKSGLPSDRFSAERTGGSVSTLTIQRTQQEDSAVYLCASSLRLEPNTDTQYFGPGTRLTVL.

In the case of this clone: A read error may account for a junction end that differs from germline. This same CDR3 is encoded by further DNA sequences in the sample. For the CDR3, the DNA is TGTGCTAGCAGCTACAGGGTTATGAACACTGAAGCTTTCTTT. It translates to CASSYRVMNTEAFF. V and J are TRBV5-4 and TRBJ1-1; D is possibly TRBD1 (6 bases). CDR3 size: 14 residues. Germline loops: CDR1 SGHNT, CDR2 YYREEE (reference sequence). Full variable domain (missing parts from reference TRBV5-4 and TRBJ1-1): ETGVTQSPTHLIKTRGQQVTLRCSSQSGHNTVSWYQQALGQGPQFIFQYYREEENGRGNFPPRFSGLQFPNYSSELNVNALELDDSALYLCASSYRVMNTEAFFGQGTRLTVV.

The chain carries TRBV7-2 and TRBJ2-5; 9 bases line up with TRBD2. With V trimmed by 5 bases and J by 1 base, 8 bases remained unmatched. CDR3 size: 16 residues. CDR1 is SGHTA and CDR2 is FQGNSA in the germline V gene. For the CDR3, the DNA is TGTGCCAGCAGCCCAGGGACTAGCCGGTTCCAAGAGACCCAGTACTTC. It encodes CASSPGTSRFQETQYF.

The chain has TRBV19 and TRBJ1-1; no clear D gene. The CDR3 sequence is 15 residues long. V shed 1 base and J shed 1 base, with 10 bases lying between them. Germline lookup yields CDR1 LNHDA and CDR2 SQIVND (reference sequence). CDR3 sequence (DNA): TGTGCCAGTAGTATAGGGGCAGTACCGAACACTGAAGCTTTCTTT. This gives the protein CASSIGAVPNTEAFF.

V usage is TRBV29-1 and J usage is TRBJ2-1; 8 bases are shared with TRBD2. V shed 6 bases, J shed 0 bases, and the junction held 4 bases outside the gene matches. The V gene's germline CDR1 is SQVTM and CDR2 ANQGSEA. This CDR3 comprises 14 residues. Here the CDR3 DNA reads TGCAGCGTAAAAAGCGGGAGCTCCTACAATGAGCAGTTCTTC. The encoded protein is CSVKSGSSYNEQFF.

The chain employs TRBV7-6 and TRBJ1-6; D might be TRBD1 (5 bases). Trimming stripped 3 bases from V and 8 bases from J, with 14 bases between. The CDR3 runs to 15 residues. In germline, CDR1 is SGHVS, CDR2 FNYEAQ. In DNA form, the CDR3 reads TGTGCCAGCAGCTTCCGGGCAGGGCTGGATTCACCCCTCCACTTT. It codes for CASSFRAGLDSPLHF. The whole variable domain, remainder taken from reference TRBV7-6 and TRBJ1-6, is GAGVSQSPRYKVTKRGQDVALRCDPISGHVSLYWYRQALGQGPEFLTYFNYEAQQDKSGLPNDRFSAERPEGSISTLTIQRTEQRDSAMYRCASSFRAGLDSPLHFGNGTRLTVT.